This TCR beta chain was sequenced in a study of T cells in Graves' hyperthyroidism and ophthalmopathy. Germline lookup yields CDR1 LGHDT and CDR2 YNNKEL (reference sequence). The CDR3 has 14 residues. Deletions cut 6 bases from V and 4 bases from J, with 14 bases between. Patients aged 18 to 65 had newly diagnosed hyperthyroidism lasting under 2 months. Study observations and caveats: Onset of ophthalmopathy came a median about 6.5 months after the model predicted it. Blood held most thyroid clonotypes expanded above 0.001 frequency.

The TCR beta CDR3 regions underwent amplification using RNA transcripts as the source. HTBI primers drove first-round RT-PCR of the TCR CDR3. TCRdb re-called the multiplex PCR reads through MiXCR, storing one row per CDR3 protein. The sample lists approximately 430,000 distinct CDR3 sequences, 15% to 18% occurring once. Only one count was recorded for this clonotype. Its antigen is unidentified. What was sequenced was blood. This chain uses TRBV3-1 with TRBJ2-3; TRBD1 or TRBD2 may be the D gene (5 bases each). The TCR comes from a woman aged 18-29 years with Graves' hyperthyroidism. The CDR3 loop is CASSDGVGADTQYF. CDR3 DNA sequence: TGTGCCAGCAGTGACGGAGTGGGGGCAGATACGCAGTATTTT.